This T cell receptor beta chain is from a study of shared clonotypes between healthy human individuals. Study overall: A donor's plate count was three for CD4 naive and three for CD4 memory; CD8 naive had two and CD8 memory one. Study conclusions and caveats: Roughly 5% was the fraction of naive CD4 clonotypes found shared across a few donors.

Donors, healthy HIV-negative adults, lacked recent acute infections or vaccinations. Measured with immunoSEQ multiplex PCR; TCRdb has only the in-frame clones, and not every one. The sample holds 730,000 or so clones; about two thirds are singletons and the top ten take under 2%. The germline V gene encodes CDR1 SNHLY and CDR2 FYNNEI. Trimming removed 1 base from V and 14 bases from J, with 10 bases in between. This CDR3 has 11 amino acids. Of note for this clone: Its antigen remains unidentified.

The receptor was isolated from a woman younger than 45 in good health. This rearrangement joins TRBV2 to TRBJ2-3; no definite D call. Input material: memory CD4+ T cells sorted from blood. Subset described: CD45RA-negative fraction. This CDR3 is CASSEGYTGYF. The CDR3 DNA reads as TGTGCCAGCAGTGAAGGATACACCGGGTATTTT.